This T cell receptor beta chain was profiled in a study of regulatory T cells in long-lasting Graves disease. Building of the TCR beta libraries involved iRepertoire HTBI primers and Arm-PCR of CDR3 regions. TCRdb independently ran MiXCR on the multiplex PCR reads; one entry per CDR3 protein. The sample includes roughly 500,000 distinct CDR3 sequences, around 15% of them seen just once. This CDR3 contains 15 residues. CDR1 is SGDLS and CDR2 is YYNGEE in the germline V gene. V lost 6 bases, J lost 4 bases, and 16 bases lay in between. Time point here: newly diagnosed GD, antithyroid drugs for less than 3 months. Extracted RNA from PBMCs served as the source of the TCR library. The sample was also reused in another study, on T cells in Graves' hyperthyroidism and ophthalmopathy.

The specimen was peripheral blood mononuclear cells (PBMCs), collected at new diagnosis, from a patient treated with antithyroid drugs. The receptor was isolated from a woman aged 45-65 years with Graves disease. The chain joins TRBV9 to TRBJ1-4; a weak D match, TRBD1 (6 bases). The CDR3 region is CASTRGGGFNEKLFF. The CDR3 DNA follows: TGTGCCAGCACACGCGGGGGGGGCTTTAATGAAAAACTGTTTTTT.